The source of this T cell receptor (beta chain) is a study of OX40 agonist ivuxolimab in advanced cancers. Whole-study context: Patients treated during dose escalation were battling hepatocellular carcinoma, melanoma, renal cell or head and neck cancer. Three patients, one with hepatocellular carcinoma and two with cutaneous melanoma, responded partially. Notes on the study in general: There were also nonresponders showing low normalized T-cell clonal expansion.

Points on this clone: Antigen specificity is unknown.

Repertoires were generated with immunoSEQ multiplex PCR, while TCRdb's copy carries only in-frame clones and drops some. The sample has 50,000 to 80,000 clones; around 90% are singletons. This receptor was identified in an adult with an advanced solid tumor such as melanoma, head and neck, liver or kidney cancer. Here the sequenced sample was CD4+ or CD8+ T cells sorted from blood, taken in a trial of the OX40 agonist ivuxolimab.

The CDR3 nucleotides read TGTGCCAGCAGCTTAGGACTAGCGGGAGGCGAGCAGTACTTC. Translating gives CASSLGLAGGEQYF. The chain recombines TRBV7-2 with TRBJ2-7; 13 bases are a match to TRBD2. J was trimmed by 6 bases and V by 1 base; bases with no gene match: 0. Per the germline V gene, CDR1 is SGHTA and CDR2 is FQGNSA. The CDR3 totals 14 residues.